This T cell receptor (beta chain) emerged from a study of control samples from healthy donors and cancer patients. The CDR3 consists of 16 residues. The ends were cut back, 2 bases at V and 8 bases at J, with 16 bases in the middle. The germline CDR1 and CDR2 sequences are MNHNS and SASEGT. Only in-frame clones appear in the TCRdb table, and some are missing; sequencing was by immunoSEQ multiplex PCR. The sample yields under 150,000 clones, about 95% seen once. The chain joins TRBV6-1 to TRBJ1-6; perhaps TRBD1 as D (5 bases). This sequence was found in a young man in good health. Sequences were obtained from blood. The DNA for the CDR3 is TGTGCCAGCAGTGAAAAAGGGCAGGGTTATCATTCACCCCTCCACTTT. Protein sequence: CASSEKGQGYHSPLHF.